What follows describes a single TCR beta chain. The antigen remains unidentified. This specimen comes from a study of cytomegalovirus exposure and HLA in healthy donors. Broader study findings: TCR beta V- and J-gene trimming, according to a later analysis, was linked to a missense DCLRE1C variant.

PCR primers comprised 60 Vbeta and 13 Jbeta primers. Some clones are missing from TCRdb's copy, which holds only in-frame ones; the method was immunoSEQ multiplex PCR. The sample records roughly 230,000 clones, around 90% being singletons. The germline V gene encodes CDR1 SGHAT and CDR2 FQNNGV. This CDR3 spans 17 amino acids. Trimming at V came to 4 bases and at J to 0 bases, leaving 4 bases not matched to a gene. Sequencing used PBMCs. The sequence came from a girl aged 2-15 years in good health and CMV-seronegative. The V call is TRBV11-2, the J call TRBJ2-5, with 14 nucleotides matching TRBD2. In nucleotides, the CDR3 is TGTGCCAGCAGCTGGACTAGCGGGGGGATCAACCAAGAGACCCAGTACTTC. Translation gives CASSWTSGGINQETQYF.